This TCR beta chain was found in a study of blood T cell repertoires in COVID-19. Turning to the study itself: PBMCs, B-cell-depleted T cells, or T cells provided the cDNA or gDNA that made up the material.

Cohorts were based on clinical histories the participants reported. Source study methods: Amplification of reference gene primers was used by the study to estimate nucleated cell counts. Clones were read by immunoSEQ multiplex PCR, and TCRdb kept only the in-frame ones, dropping some. For V, J and clone size, that table is used; D and trimming come from the DNA. The table shows 250,000 to 400,000 clones, with around 86% occurring only once. This CDR3 region has 15 residues. V dropped 2 bases and J dropped 5; count of bases not matched to a gene: 8. CDR1 and CDR2 from the germline V gene are SGHNT and YENEEA.

Source material: PBMCs or T cells enriched from blood (not recorded which). The chain is built from TRBV11-3 and TRBJ2-7; 8 nucleotides match TRBD1. The clonotype was recovered from a man between 60 and 70 years old who had recovered from COVID-19. The CDR3 coding sequence is TGTGCCAGCAGCTTAAGGGCAGGGGGCGTCGACGAGCAGTACTTC. It encodes CASSLRAGGVDEQYF.